Below, 22 T cell receptor beta chains from the same sample are listed, as sequenced in a study of blood T cell repertoires in COVID-19. Clones were sequenced by immunoSEQ multiplex PCR, and TCRdb holds only the in-frame ones, with some missing. The sample consists of 200,000 to 250,000 clones, about four fifths of them appearing once. The specimen was peripheral blood. Every receptor here comes from a man over 45 with acute or convalescent COVID-19.

The chain employs TRBV7-6 and TRBJ2-3; TRBD1 matches at 7 bases. The ends lost 4 bases at V and 2 bases at J; junction bases unmatched: 9. From germline, CDR1 is SGHVS and CDR2 FNYEAQ. The CDR3 runs to 16 residues. CDR3 residues: CASSSFRQGVTDTQYF. The CDR3 DNA is TGTGCCAGCAGCTCTTTCCGGCAGGGGGTCACAGATACGCAGTATTTT.

The CDR3: CATSRDPGGVGELFF. For the CDR3, the DNA is TGTGCCACCAGCAGGGACCCCGGGGGGGTCGGGGAGCTGTTTTTT. V and J are TRBV15 and TRBJ2-2; 8 positions match TRBD2. This CDR3 is 15 amino acids long. Germline lookup yields CDR1 LNHNV and CDR2 YYDKDF (reference sequence). Losses at the gene ends were 3 bases for V and 7 bases for J; bases not matched to a gene: 7.

This clone has a single count. The chain couples TRBV9 to TRBJ1-1; 7 bases agree with TRBD1. Germline-derived CDR1 and CDR2 are SGDLS and YYNGEE. This CDR3 region has 15 residues. V gave up 2 bases and J gave up 0 bases; unmatched junction bases: 4. Written as DNA, the CDR3 is TGTGCCAGCAGCGTCGGACAGGCCGTGAACACTGAAGCTTTCTTT. It encodes CASSVGQAVNTEAFF.

The CDR3 DNA follows: TGTGCCAGCAGCCCGGGGTTTGATCAAGAGACCCAGTACTTC. It specifies CASSPGFDQETQYF. The V and J genes are TRBV7-2 and TRBJ2-5, with a tentative D call TRBD2 (5 bases). The germline V gene encodes CDR1 SGHTA and CDR2 FQGNSA. The length of the CDR3 is 14 residues. Between the trimmed V and J ends, which lost 5 bases and 2 bases, there was a span of 12 bases.

This chain uses TRBV19 with TRBJ2-2; TRBD1 is a possible D gene (6 bases). The CDR3 extends over 15 amino acids. Germline V lookup: CDR1 LNHDA, CDR2 SQIVND (reference sequence). V gave up 7 bases and J gave up 4 bases, with 16 bases separating them. The CDR3 spells CASNSDSGSTGELFF. In DNA form, the CDR3 reads TGTGCCAGTAACTCGGACAGCGGAAGCACCGGGGAGCTGTTTTTT.

This clone was counted only a few times. The genes are TRBV15 and TRBJ2-1; D not resolved. Between the trimmed V and J ends, which lost 5 bases and 0 bases, there was a span of 14 bases. The CDR3 is made up of 16 amino acids. Per germline, CDR1 LNHNV and CDR2 YYDKDF (reference sequence). The CDR3 nucleotides read TGTGCCACCAGCTTCGAGAGACCGGGCTCCTACAATGAGCAGTTCTTC. Translated: CATSFERPGSYNEQFF. The full variable domain, rest sourced from reference TRBV15 and TRBJ2-1, is DAMVIQNPRYQVTQFGKPVTLSCSQTLNHNVMYWYQQKSSQAPKLLFHYYDKDFNNEADTPDNFQSRRPNTSFCFLDIRSPGLGDTAMYLCATSFERPGSYNEQFFGPGTRLTVL.

The chain uses TRBV7-3 and TRBJ2-3; 10 nucleotides match TRBD2. The CDR3 runs to 16 residues. Germline CDR1 reads SGHTA; CDR2 reads FQGTGA. V shed 3 bases and J 0 bases; nucleotides not matched to a gene: 3. The CDR3 here is CASSFTSGASTDTQYF. CDR3 bases: TGTGCCAGCAGCTTTACTAGCGGGGCCAGCACAGATACGCAGTATTTT.

The gene calls are TRBV6-1 and TRBJ1-3; 7 bases align to TRBD1. The CDR3 is 17 amino acids. Germline V CDR1 and CDR2: MNHNS, SASEGT. V lost 2 bases to trimming and J lost 7 bases; unmatched junction nucleotides: 14. CDR3 coding DNA: TGTGCCAGCAGTGAAATGGGAGCAGGGACAGTTTTTAACACCATATATTTT. Its translation: CASSEMGAGTVFNTIYF.

This chain joins TRBV18 and TRBJ1-1; no clear D gene. Germline values: CDR1 KGHSH, CDR2 LQKENI. This CDR3 is 14 amino acids long. Trimming removed 1 base at V and 1 base at J, with 7 bases between. CDR3 protein: CASSPLNWNTEAFF. The CDR3 DNA is TGTGCCAGCTCACCACTTAATTGGAACACTGAAGCTTTCTTT.

The genes are TRBV6-1 and TRBJ2-7; D remains unclear. The CDR3 runs to 13 residues. V gave up 1 base and J gave up 9 bases, with 13 bases separating them. CDR1 MNHNS and CDR2 SASEGT come from the germline V gene. CDR3 sequence: CASSEGQLRGQYF. CDR3 bases: TGTGCCAGCAGTGAAGGGCAGCTACGAGGGCAGTACTTC.

The chain recombines TRBV18 with TRBJ1-5; D is perhaps TRBD1 (6 bases). V was pared by 6 bases and J by 4 bases, with 13 bases between. The CDR3 totals 14 residues. Germline assignment: CDR1 KGHSH and CDR2 LQKENI. The CDR3 DNA sequence: TGTGCCAGCTCCCCTGGACAGAGAAATCAGCCCCAGCATTTT. Its protein product is CASSPGQRNQPQHF.

The chain employs TRBV7-6 and TRBJ1-1, with D uncertain. Germline lookup yields CDR1 SGHVS and CDR2 FNYEAQ. The germline V and J ends were trimmed by 5 bases and 0 bases, with 7 bases remaining between them. The CDR3 spans 13 residues. The CDR3 protein is CASSQAMNTEAFF. The CDR3 DNA reads as TGTGCCAGCAGCCAAGCAATGAACACTGAAGCTTTCTTT. The variable domain in full, completed from reference TRBV7-6 and TRBJ1-1, reads GAGVSQSPRYKVTKRGQDVALRCDPISGHVSLYWYRQALGQGPEFLTYFNYEAQQDKSGLPNDRFSAERPEGSISTLTIQRTEQRDSAMYRCASSQAMNTEAFFGQGTRLTVV.

This clone was seen more than once but under ten times. The rearrangement links TRBV28 to TRBJ2-7, with D tentatively TRBD1 (6 bases). Trimming took 4 bases from V and 2 from J, leaving 12 bases between them. CDR1 is MDHEN, CDR2 SYDVKM, per germline. The CDR3 loop spans 14 amino acids. The CDR3 is CASSSWTATYEQYF. DNA for the CDR3: TGTGCCAGCAGTTCTTGGACAGCGACCTACGAGCAGTACTTC.

The chain is built from TRBV6-5 and TRBJ1-2, with D possibly being TRBD1 (6 bases). This CDR3 contains 13 residues. Germline CDR1 reads MNHEY; CDR2 reads SVGAGI. V was clipped by 7 bases and J by 1 base, with 10 bases between them. CDR3 nucleotide sequence: TGTGCCAGCACAGGGGTCGGTAACTATGGCTACACCTTC. Translation gives CASTGVGNYGYTF.

CDR3 amino acids: CASSPGHSADTQYF. CDR3 bases: TGTGCCAGCTCACCTGGGCATTCGGCCGATACGCAGTATTTT. V usage is TRBV18 and J usage is TRBJ2-3; D is unresolved. The CDR3 is 14 residues long. Germline lookup yields CDR1 KGHSH and CDR2 LQKENI. The V end was cut by 3 bases, the J end by 6 bases, with 13 bases between. Variable domain in full (rest from reference TRBV18 and TRBJ2-3): NAGVMQNPRHLVRRRGQEARLRCSPMKGHSHVYWYRQLPEEGLKFMVYLQKENIIDESGMPKERFSAEFPKEGPSILRIQQVVRGDSAAYFCASSPGHSADTQYFGPGTRLTVL.

The chain joins TRBV24-1 to TRBJ2-1; a possible D gene is TRBD2 (6 bases). This CDR3 has 13 amino acids. Germline V gives CDR1 KGHDR, CDR2 SFDVKD. Trimming took off 9 bases at V and 4 bases at J, with 12 bases between the two ends. The CDR3 sequence: CATETAGYNEQFF. CDR3 DNA sequence: TGTGCCACCGAAACCGCGGGATACAATGAGCAGTTCTTC.

This clone was recorded only once. This chain uses TRBV19 with TRBJ2-2; D may be TRBD1 (5 bases). The length of the CDR3 is 14 residues. V was shortened by 4 bases and J by 7 bases, with 13 bases between the two germline ends. Looked up from germline, CDR1 is LNHDA and CDR2 is SQIVND (reference sequence). In nucleotides, the CDR3 is TGTGCCAGTAGTAGACAGTACGTCGGCGGGGAGCTGTTTTTT. This codes for CASSRQYVGGELFF.

The V gene is TRBV15, the J gene TRBJ2-1, with 7 positions matching TRBD2. The germline V gene encodes CDR1 LNHNV and CDR2 YYDKDF (reference sequence). This CDR3 comprises 14 residues. V gave up 3 bases and J gave up 8 bases; unmatched junction bases: 7. The CDR3 coding sequence is TGTGCCACCAGCAGGGCGGGAGTGGGGTATGAGCAGTTCTTC. Protein: CATSRAGVGYEQFF.

The chain has TRBV7-8 and TRBJ2-1, with no clear D. V was cut by 5 bases and J by 1 base, with 15 bases left in between. This CDR3 contains 16 residues. The germline CDR1 and CDR2 sequences are SGHVS and FQNEAQ. CDR3 DNA: TGTGCCAGCAGCCGGTCGGCGGCCCAATCCTACAATGAGCAGTTCTTC. This translates into CASSRSAAQSYNEQFF.

This clone has more than one count but fewer than ten. This chain joins TRBV30 and TRBJ2-7; D not certain. Germline V gene lookup returns CDR1 GTSNPN and CDR2 SVGIG (reference sequence). The V end lost 3 bases, the J end lost 3 bases, and 6 bases lay between the germline ends. This CDR3 region has 11 residues. The CDR3, as DNA: TGTGCCTGGAGCGCCTACTACGAGCAGTACTTC. Translation: CAWSAYYEQYF.

The rearrangement joins TRBV6-4 to TRBJ2-3, with 7 bases aligning to TRBD2. The CDR3 totals 17 residues. V dropped 2 bases and J dropped 7; count of bases not matched to a gene: 15. Germline CDR1 MRHNA, CDR2 SNTAGT. This CDR3 is CASSDKLAAYLGYTQYF. The CDR3 coding sequence is TGTGCCAGCAGTGACAAGCTAGCGGCCTACTTAGGGTATACGCAGTATTTT.

A single count supports this clone. The chain recombines TRBV3-1 (or the pseudogene TRBV3-2) with TRBJ1-2; TRBD1 aligns across 8 bases. The CDR3 has 14 residues. Germline V gene lookup returns CDR1 LGHDT and CDR2 YNNKEL (reference sequence). V shed 0 bases and J 6 bases; nucleotides not matched to a gene: 3. The CDR3 spells CASSQDLTGDGYTF. The DNA for the CDR3 is TGTGCCAGCAGCCAAGACCTGACAGGGGATGGCTACACCTTC.